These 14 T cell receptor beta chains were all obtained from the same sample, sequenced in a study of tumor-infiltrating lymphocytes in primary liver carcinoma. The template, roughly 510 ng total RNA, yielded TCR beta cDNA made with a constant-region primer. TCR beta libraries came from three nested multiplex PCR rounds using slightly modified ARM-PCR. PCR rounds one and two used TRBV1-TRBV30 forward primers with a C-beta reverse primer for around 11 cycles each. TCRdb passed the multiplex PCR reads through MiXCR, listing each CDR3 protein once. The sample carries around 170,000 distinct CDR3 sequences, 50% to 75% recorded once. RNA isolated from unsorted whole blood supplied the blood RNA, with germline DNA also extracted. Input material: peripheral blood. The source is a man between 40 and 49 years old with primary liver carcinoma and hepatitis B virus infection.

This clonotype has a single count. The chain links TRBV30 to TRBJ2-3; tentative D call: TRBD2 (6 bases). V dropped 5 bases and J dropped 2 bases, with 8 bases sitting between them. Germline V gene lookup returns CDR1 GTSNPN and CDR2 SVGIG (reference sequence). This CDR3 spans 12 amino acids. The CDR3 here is CAWGGNTDTQYF. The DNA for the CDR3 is TGTGCCTGGGGGGGGAACACAGATACGCAGTATTTT.

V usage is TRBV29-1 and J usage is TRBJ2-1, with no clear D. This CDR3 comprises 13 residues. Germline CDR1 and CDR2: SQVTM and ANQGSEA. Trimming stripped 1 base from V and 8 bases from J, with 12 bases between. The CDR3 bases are TGCAGCGTTGAAGTTGGAGTGATCCATGAGCAGTTCTTC. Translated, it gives CSVEVGVIHEQFF.

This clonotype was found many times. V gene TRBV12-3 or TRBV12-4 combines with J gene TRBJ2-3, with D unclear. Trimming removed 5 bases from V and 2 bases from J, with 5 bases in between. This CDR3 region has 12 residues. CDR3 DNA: TGTGCCAGCAGTAGCCTCACAGATACGCAGTATTTT. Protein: CASSSLTDTQYF.

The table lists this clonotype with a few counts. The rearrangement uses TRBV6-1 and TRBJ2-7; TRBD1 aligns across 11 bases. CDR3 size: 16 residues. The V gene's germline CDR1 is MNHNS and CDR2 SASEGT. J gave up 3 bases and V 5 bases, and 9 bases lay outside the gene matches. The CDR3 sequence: CASSRSVGTGGYEQYF. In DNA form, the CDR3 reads TGTGCCAGCAGTCGATCGGTGGGGACAGGGGGCTACGAGCAGTACTTC.

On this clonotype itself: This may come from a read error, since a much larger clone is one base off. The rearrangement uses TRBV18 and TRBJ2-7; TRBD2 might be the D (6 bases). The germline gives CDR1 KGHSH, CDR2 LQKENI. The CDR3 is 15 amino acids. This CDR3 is CANSLDGGASDEQYF. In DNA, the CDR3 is TGTGCCAACTCACTTGACGGAGGGGCTAGCGACGAGCAGTACTTC.

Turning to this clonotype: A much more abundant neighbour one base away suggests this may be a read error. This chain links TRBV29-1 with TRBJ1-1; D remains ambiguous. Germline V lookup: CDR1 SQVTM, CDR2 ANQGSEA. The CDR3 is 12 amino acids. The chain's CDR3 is CSVGEGKTEASF. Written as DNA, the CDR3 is TGCAGCGTTGGTGAAGGGAAAACTGAAGCTTCCTTT.

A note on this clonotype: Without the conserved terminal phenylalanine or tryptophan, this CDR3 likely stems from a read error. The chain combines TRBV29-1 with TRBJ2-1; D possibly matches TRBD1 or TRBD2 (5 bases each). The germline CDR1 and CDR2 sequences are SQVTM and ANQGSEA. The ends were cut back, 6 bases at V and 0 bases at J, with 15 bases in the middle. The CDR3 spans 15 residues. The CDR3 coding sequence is TGCAGCGTGGGACCTCCTTCCTGCTCCTACAATGAGCAGTTCTGC. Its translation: CSVGPPSCSYNEQFC.

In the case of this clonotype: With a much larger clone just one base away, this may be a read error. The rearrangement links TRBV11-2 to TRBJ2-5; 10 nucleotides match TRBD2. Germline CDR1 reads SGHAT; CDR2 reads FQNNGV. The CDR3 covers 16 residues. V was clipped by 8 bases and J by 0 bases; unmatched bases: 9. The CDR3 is CASRSLAGEYQETQYF. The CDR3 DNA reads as TGTGCCAGCCGCTCCCTAGCGGGAGAATACCAAGAGACCCAGTACTTC.

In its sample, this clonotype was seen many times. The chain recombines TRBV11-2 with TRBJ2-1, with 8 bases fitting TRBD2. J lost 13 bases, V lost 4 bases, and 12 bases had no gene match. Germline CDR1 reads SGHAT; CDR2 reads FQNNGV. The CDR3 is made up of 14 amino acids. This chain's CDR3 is CASSSTRLALGQFF. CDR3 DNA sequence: TGTGCCAGCAGCTCCACACGACTAGCGCTAGGACAGTTCTTC. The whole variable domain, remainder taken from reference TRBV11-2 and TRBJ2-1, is EAGVAQSPRYKIIEKRQSVAFWCNPISGHATLYWYQQILGQGPKLLIQFQNNGVVDDSQLPKDRFSAERLKGVDSTLKIQPAKLEDSAVYLCASSSTRLALGQFFGPGTRLTVL.

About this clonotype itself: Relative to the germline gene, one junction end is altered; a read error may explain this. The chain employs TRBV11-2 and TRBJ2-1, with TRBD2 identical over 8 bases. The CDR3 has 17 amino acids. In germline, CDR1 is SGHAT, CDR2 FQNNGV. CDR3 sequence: CASSSGRGTRVYNEQLF. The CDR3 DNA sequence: TGTGCCAGCAGCTCCGGTCGTGGGACTAGGGTATACAATGAGCAGCTCTTC.

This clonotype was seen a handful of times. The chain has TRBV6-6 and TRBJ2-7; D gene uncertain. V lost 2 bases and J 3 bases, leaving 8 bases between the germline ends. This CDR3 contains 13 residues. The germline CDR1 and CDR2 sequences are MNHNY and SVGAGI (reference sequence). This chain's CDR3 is CASSYVGVYEQYF. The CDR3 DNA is TGTGCCAGCAGTTACGTGGGTGTCTACGAGCAGTACTTC.

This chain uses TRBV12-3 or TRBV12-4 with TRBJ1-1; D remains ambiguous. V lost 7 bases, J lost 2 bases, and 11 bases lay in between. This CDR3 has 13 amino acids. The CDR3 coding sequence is TGTGCCAGCATCTTGACCATAAACACTGAAGCTTTCTTT. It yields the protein CASILTINTEAFF.

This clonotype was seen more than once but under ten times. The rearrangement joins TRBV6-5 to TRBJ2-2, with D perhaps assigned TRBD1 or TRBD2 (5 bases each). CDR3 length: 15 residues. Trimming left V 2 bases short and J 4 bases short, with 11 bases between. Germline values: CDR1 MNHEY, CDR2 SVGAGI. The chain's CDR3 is CASSYGGRITGELFF. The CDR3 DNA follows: TGTGCCAGCAGTTACGGGGGACGGATCACCGGGGAGCTGTTTTTT.

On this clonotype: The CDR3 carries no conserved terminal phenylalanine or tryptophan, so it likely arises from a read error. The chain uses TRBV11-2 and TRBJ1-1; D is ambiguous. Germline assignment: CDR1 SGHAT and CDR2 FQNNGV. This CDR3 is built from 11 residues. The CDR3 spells CTSSRTSEAFI. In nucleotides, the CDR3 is TGTACCAGCAGCCGGACTTCTGAAGCTTTCATT.